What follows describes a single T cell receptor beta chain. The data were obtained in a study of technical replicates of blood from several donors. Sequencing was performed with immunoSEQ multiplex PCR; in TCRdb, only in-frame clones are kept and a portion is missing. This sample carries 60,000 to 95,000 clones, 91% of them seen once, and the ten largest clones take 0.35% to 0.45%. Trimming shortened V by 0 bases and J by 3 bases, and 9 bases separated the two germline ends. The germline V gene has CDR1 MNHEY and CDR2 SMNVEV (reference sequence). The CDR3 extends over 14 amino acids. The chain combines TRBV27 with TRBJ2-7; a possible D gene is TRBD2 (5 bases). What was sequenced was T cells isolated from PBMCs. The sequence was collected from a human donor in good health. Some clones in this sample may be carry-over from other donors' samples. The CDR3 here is CASSLSMRVYEQYF. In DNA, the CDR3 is TGTGCCAGCAGTTTATCGATGAGGGTCTACGAGCAGTACTTC.